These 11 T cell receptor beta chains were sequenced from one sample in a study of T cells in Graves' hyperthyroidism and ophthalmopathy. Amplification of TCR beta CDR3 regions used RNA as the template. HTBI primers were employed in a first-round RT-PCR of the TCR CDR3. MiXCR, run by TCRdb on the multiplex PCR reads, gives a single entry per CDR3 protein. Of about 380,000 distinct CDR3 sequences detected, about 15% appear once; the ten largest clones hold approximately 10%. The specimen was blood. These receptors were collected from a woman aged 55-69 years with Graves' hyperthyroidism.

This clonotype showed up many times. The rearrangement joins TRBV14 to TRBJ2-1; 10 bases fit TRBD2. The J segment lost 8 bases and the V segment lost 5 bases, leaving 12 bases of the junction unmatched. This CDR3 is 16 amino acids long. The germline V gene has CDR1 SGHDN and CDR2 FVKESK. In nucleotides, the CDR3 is TGTGCCAGCAGCAATGGACTAGCGGACTTCCTAGATGAGCAGTTCTTC. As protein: CASSNGLADFLDEQFF.

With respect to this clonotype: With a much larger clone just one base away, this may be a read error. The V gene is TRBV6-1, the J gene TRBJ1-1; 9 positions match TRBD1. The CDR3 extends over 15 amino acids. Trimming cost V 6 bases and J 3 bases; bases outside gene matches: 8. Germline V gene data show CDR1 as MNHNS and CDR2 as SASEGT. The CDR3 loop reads CASRRGQGADTEAFF. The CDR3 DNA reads TGTGCCAGCAGACGGGGACAGGGAGCGGACACTGAAGCTTTCTTT.

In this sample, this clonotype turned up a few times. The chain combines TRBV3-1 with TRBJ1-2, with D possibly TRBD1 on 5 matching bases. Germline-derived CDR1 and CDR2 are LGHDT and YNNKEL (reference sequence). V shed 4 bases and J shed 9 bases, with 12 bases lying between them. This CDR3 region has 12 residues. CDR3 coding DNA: TGTGCCAGCAGCCTCCCCGGGGACCGCTACACCTTC. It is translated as CASSLPGDRYTF.

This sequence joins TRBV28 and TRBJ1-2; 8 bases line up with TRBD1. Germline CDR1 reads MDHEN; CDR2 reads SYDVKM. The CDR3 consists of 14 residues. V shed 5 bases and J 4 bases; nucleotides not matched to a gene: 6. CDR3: CASSPGQGIYGYTF. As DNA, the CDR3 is TGTGCCAGCAGTCCCGGACAGGGAATCTATGGCTACACCTTC.

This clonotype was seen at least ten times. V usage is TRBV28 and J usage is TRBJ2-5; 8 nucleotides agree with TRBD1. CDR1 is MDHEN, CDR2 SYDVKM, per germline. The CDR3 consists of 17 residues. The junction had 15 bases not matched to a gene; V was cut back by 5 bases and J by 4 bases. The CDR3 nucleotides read TGTGCCAGCAGTCCCCCCCGGGACAGGTCAACCGGAGAGACCCAGTACTTC. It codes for CASSPPRDRSTGETQYF.

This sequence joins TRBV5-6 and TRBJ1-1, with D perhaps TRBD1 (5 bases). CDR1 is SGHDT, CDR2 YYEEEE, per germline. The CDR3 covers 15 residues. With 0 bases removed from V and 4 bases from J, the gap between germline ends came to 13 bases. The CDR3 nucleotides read TGTGCCAGCAGCTTGGGGAGGGGAGGAGGCACTGAAGCTTTCTTT. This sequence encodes CASSLGRGGGTEAFF.

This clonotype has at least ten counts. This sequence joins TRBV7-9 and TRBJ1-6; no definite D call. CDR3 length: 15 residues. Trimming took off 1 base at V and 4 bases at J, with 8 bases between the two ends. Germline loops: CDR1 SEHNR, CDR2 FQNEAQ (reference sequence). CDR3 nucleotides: TGTGCCAGCAGCTTAGTGCAGTCATATAATTCACCCCTCCACTTT. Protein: CASSLVQSYNSPLHF.

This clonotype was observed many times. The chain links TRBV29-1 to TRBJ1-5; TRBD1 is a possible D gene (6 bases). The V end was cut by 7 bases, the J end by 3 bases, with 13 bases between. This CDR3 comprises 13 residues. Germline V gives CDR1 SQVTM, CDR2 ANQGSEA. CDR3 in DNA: TGCAGCGCCGGGGCAGGGGTCAATCAGCCCCAGCATTTT. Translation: CSAGAGVNQPQHF. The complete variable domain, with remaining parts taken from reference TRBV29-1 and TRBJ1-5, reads SAVISQKPSRDICQRGTSLTIQCQVDSQVTMMFWYRQQPGQSLTLIATANQGSEATYESGFVIDKFPISRPNLTFSTLTVSNMSPEDSSIYLCSAGAGVNQPQHFGDGTRLSIL.

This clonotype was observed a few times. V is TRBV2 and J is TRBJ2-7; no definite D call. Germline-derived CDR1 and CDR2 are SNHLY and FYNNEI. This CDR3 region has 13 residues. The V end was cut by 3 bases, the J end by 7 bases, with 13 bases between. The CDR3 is CASSDSLSLEQYF. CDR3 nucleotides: TGTGCCAGCAGTGATTCCTTGTCCCTGGAGCAGTACTTC.

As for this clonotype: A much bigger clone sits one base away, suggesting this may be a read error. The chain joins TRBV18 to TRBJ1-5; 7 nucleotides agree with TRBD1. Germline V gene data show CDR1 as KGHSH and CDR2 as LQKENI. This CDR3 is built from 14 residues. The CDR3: CANSSDRVSGPQHF. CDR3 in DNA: TGTGCCAACTCATCAGACAGGGTTTCTGGCCCCCAGCATTTT.

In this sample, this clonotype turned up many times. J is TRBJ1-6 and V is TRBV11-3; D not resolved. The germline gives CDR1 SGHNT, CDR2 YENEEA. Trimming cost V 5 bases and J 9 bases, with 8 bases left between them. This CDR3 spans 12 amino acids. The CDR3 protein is CASSLGASPLHF. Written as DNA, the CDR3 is TGTGCCAGCAGCCTCGGAGCTTCACCCCTCCACTTT. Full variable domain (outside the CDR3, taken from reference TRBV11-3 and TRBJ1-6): EAGVVQSPRYKIIEKKQPVAFWCNPISGHNTLYWYLQNLGQGPELLIRYENEEAVDDSQLPKDRFSAERLKGVDSTLKIQPAELGDSAVYLCASSLGASPLHFGNGTRLTVT.